A selection of T cell receptor beta chains follows, all from one sample in a study of response to subunit inactivated influenza vaccine. TCRdb reprocessed the RT-PCR reads via MiXCR and lists one record per CDR3 protein. The data contain about 520,000 distinct CDR3 sequences, under 8.5% of them singletons. Specimen: PBMCs from blood, collected less than 30 months after vaccination. Receptors were obtained from a man aged 50 to 69 who received an inactivated influenza vaccine. The CDR3 runs from the conserved cysteine through the conserved F or W. A D gene is named only where the DNA matches it firmly. A clone size is listed for some rows: how often the clone was seen (once, few, many), or a class if it is expanded.

J,V,D,size,CDR3,DNA
TRBJ2-5,TRBV5-1,TRBD1,NA,CASSGQGGQETQYF,TGCGCCAGCTCCGGACAGGGCGGCCAAGAGACCCAGTACTTC
TRBJ1-4,TRBV19,NA,NA,CASSFQGSEKLFF,TGTGCCAGTAGTTTTCAGGGTTCTGAAAAACTGTTTTTT
TRBJ1-4,TRBV20-1,NA,many,CSASKTGRANEKLFF,TGCAGTGCTAGTAAAACAGGGAGGGCTAATGAAAAACTGTTTTTT
TRBJ2-7,TRBV12-3/TRBV12-4,TRBD1,NA,CASSWGQGIREQYF,TGTGCCAGCAGTTGGGGACAGGGGATTCGCGAGCAGTACTTC
TRBJ2-3,TRBV12-3/TRBV12-4,NA,few,CASSPFLGRDTQYF,TGTGCCAGCAGCCCATTCTTAGGGAGGGATACGCAGTATTTT
TRBJ2-6,TRBV20-1,TRBD1,NA,CSASRGTASSGANVLTF,TGCAGTGCCAGTAGAGGGACAGCAAGCTCTGGGGCCAACGTCCTGACTTTC
TRBJ1-2,TRBV4-1,TRBD1,few,CASSLRQGAADYGYTF,TGCGCCAGCAGCCTTCGACAGGGGGCGGCTGACTATGGCTACACCTTC
TRBJ2-7,TRBV7-2,TRBD1,few,CASSLDRGRYEQYF,TGTGCCAGCAGCCTCGACAGGGGGCGCTACGAGCAGTACTTC
TRBJ2-1,TRBV9,TRBD2,NA,CASSVEPSGRAGGPLF,TGTGCCAGCAGCGTAGAGCCGTCCGGGAGAGCGGGAGGTCCCCTCTTC
TRBJ2-3,TRBV11-2,NA,few,CASSLVGGGGPHTQYF,TGTGCCAGCAGCTTAGTAGGCGGGGGCGGGCCTCATACGCAGTATTTT
TRBJ2-4,TRBV7-2,NA,few,CASSLATKDIQYF,TGTGCCAGCAGCTTAGCTACAAAGGACATTCAGTACTTC
TRBJ2-5,TRBV11-2,NA,many,CASSLLSGWRETQYF,TGTGCCAGCAGCCTCCTTTCAGGGTGGAGGGAGACCCAGTACTTC
TRBJ1-2,TRBV5-6,NA,many,CASSLSGTGINYGYTF,TGTGCCAGCAGCTTGTCCGGGACGGGAATTAACTATGGCTACACCTTC
TRBJ2-5,TRBV15,NA,few,CATSSGTAEETQYF,TGTGCCACCAGCTCCGGGACTGCAGAAGAGACCCAGTACTTC
TRBJ2-5,TRBV27,NA,many,CASSLQGRGETQYF,TGTGCCAGCAGTTTACAGGGGCGTGGAGAGACCCAGTACTTC
TRBJ2-3,TRBV7-8,NA,NA,CASSLAGVLNTDTQYF,TGTGCCAGCAGCTTAGCAGGGGTCCTAAACACAGATACGCAGTATTTT
TRBJ2-6,TRBV9,TRBD1,few,CASSATGALSSGANVLTF,TGTGCCAGCAGCGCGACAGGGGCCCTAAGCTCTGGGGCCAACGTCCTGACTTTC
TRBJ2-5,TRBV11-1,TRBD2,NA,CASSFPLNSGLPEETQYF,TGTGCCAGCAGCTTTCCTCTGAATAGCGGGCTCCCCGAGGAGACCCAGTACTTC
TRBJ1-5,TRBV20-1,NA,few,CSAEDSSNQPQHF,TGCAGTGCTGAAGACAGTAGCAATCAGCCCCAGCATTTT
TRBJ1-1,TRBV30,NA,few,CAWSWGRGTEAFF,TGTGCCTGGAGTTGGGGCAGAGGGACTGAAGCTTTCTTT
TRBJ1-2,TRBV6-1,TRBD1,many,CASRVERGLSANYGYTF,TGTGCCAGCAGGGTCGAAAGGGGGCTCTCGGCTAACTATGGCTACACCTTC
TRBJ2-6,TRBV12-3/TRBV12-4,NA,NA,CASWPGNPGANVLTF,TGTGCCAGCTGGCCTGGAAATCCTGGGGCCAACGTCCTGACTTTC
TRBJ2-3,TRBV27,TRBD1,NA,CASKGQGAYTQYF,TGTGCCAGCAAGGGACAGGGGGCTTATACGCAGTATTTT
TRBJ2-1,TRBV9,NA,many,CASSVGGGTTYNEQFF,TGTGCCAGCAGCGTAGGAGGCGGAACAACCTACAATGAGCAGTTCTTC
TRBJ1-2,TRBV6-1,NA,NA,CASSPAGVGYGYTF,TGTGCCAGCAGCCCCGCAGGGGTTGGGTATGGCTACACCTTC
TRBJ2-3,TRBV5-1,TRBD2,many,CASGSIAGGNTDTQYF,TGCGCCAGCGGTTCGATAGCGGGGGGGAACACAGATACGCAGTATTTT
TRBJ2-1,TRBV25-1,NA,few,CASSAMVGSSYNEQFF,TGTGCCAGCAGTGCCATGGTCGGGAGCTCCTACAATGAGCAGTTCTTC
TRBJ2-5,TRBV7-2,NA,many,CASSGYAETQYF,TGTGCCAGCAGCGGATACGCGGAGACCCAGTACTTC
TRBJ2-1,TRBV4-2,TRBD1,few,CASSQDGGRGIDEQFF,TGTGCCAGCAGCCAAGATGGGGGCAGGGGGATCGATGAGCAGTTCTTC
TRBJ2-7,TRBV5-1,NA,many,CASSATVYEQYF,TGCGCCAGCAGCGCGACAGTCTACGAGCAGTACTTC
TRBJ2-3,TRBV29-1,TRBD2,NA,CSGSSGGNTDTQYF,TGCAGCGGGTCTAGCGGGGGTAACACAGATACGCAGTATTTT
TRBJ2-1,TRBV27,TRBD1,NA,CASSYRLGGPGGNEQFF,TGTGCCAGCAGTTATAGATTAGGGGGCCCCGGTGGAAATGAGCAGTTCTTC
TRBJ2-7,TRBV27,TRBD2,NA,CASSLFSGRVNEQYF,TGTGCCAGCAGTTTATTTAGCGGGAGAGTCAACGAGCAGTACTTC
TRBJ2-2,TRBV5-1,TRBD2,few,CASSQLVSGAIGELFF,TGCGCCAGCAGCCAACTAGTTAGCGGGGCGATCGGGGAGCTGTTTTTT
TRBJ2-5,TRBV14,TRBD2,many,CASSQFGTSGETQYF,TGTGCCAGCAGCCAATTCGGGACTAGCGGTGAGACCCAGTACTTC
TRBJ1-2,TRBV10-3,TRBD1,few,CAIRDGTGGHGYTF,TGTGCCATCAGGGACGGGACAGGGGGCCATGGCTACACCTTC
TRBJ2-4,TRBV11-2,NA,NA,CASSLGGTLDKNIQYF,TGTGCCAGCAGCTTAGGAGGGACATTGGACAAAAACATTCAGTACTTC
TRBJ2-7,TRBV6-1,NA,NA,CASSEAVDYHNLDEQYF,TGTGCCAGCAGTGAAGCGGTGGACTACCATAACTTGGACGAGCAGTACTTC